This TCR beta chain was sequenced in a study of cytomegalovirus exposure and HLA in healthy donors (dated by TCRdb to 2016 to 2017). Looking at the study overall: According to a later analysis, the roughly 130 validation repertoires were produced on the same platform as the 666 repertoires of the first cohort. To predict cytomegalovirus infection status, the study brought together high-throughput TCR immunosequencing, statistical association of individual TCRs with disease status, and machine learning. The study was designed to test whether signatures of past pathogen exposure could be identified by cataloging public T cell receptors. Besides the first cohort of around 670 subjects, a separate validation cohort made up of roughly 120 different subjects was used.

Preparation of the library involved the immunoSEQ multiplex PCR assay. Processing in the source paper ran as follows. A statistical classification framework was developed to diagnose cytomegalovirus status using the catalog of TCR beta chain sequences. TCRdb limited this immuneACCESS table to in-frame rearrangements with V and J called. A share of clones is missing; checked studies link under half to unresolved V genes, and the rest is unexplained. That table gives V, J and clone size, and the DNA gave D and trimming. This sample comprises about 130,000 clones, roughly 89% of them detected only once. The top ten hold about 1% of the sample. Donors formed part of the validation cohort, which comprised 95 to 150 subjects and was distinct from the first cohort of fewer than 750 subjects. Remarks on this clone: Its antigen remains undetermined. One base away there is no much larger clone; base qualities are not given.

The germline V gene provides CDR1 MGHDK and CDR2 SYGVNS. The CDR3 goes from the cysteine to the phenylalanine over 14 residues. CDR3 DNA only is kept here, 42 bases in frame from base 1. Here V drops 4 bases and J drops 6 bases, and the junction holds 4 bases not matched to any gene. Results and caveats for the whole study, not just this receptor: The classifier was reported to diagnose cytomegalovirus status with high specificity and sensitivity in both the original cohort and the validation cohort. Across donors, most TCR sequences were observed very rarely, whereas some public TCRs were present in many individuals. A later analysis lacked HLA typing for the validation cohort, so it scored co-occurrence in that cohort across all 120 or so repertoires. A later analysis found that TCRs clustered in the first cohort also tended to co-occur in the 130 or so validation repertoires, with 94% of cluster scores above 0. The authors suggested that the approach could potentially be generalized to other disease states and immunological phenotypes. A few of the identified cytomegalovirus-associated TCR beta chains were confirmed in vitro to be specific for cytomegalovirus antigens. The study gave a list of 150 to 200 TCR beta chains associated with cytomegalovirus.

The sequence was collected from a woman younger than 30 in good health and CMV-seronegative. The receptor chain draws on TRBV25-1 and TRBJ2-1; 9 bases in the middle match TRBD2. Material: PBMCs. The CDR3 region has the sequence CASSVSSGANEQFF. The nucleotide sequence reads as follows: TGTGCCAGCAGTGTTTCTAGCGGGGCCAATGAGCAGTTCTTC.